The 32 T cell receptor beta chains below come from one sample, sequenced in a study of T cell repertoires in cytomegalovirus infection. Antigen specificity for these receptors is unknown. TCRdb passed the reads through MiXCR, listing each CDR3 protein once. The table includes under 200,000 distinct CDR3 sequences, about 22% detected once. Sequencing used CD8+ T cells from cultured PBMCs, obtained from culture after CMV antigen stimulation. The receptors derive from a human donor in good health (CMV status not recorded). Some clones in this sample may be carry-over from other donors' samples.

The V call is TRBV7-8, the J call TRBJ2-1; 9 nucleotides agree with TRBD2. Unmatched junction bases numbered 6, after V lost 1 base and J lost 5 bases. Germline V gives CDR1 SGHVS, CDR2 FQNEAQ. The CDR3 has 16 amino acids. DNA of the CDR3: TGTGCCAGCAGCTTAGTTCAGCGGGGGGCCAACAATGAGCAGTTCTTC. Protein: CASSLVQRGANNEQFF.

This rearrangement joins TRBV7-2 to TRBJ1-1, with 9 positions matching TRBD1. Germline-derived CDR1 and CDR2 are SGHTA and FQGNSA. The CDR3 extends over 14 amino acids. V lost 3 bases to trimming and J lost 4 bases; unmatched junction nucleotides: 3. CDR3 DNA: TGTGCCAGCAGCTTGACAGGGGGAGCCACTGAAGCTTTCTTT. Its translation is CASSLTGGATEAFF.

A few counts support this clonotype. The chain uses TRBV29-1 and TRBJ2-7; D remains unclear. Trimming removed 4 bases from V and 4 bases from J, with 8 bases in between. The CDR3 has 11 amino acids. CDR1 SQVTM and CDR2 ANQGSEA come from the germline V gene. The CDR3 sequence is CSVVDGYEQYF. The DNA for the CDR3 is TGCAGCGTTGTAGACGGTTACGAGCAGTACTTC.

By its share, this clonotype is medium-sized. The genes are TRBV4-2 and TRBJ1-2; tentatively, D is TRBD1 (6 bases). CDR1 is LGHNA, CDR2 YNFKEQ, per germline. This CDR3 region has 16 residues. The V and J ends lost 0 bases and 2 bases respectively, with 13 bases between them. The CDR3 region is CASSQEQGAGNYGYTF. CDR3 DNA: TGTGCCAGCAGCCAAGAACAGGGTGCAGGGAACTATGGCTACACCTTC.

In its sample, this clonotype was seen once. CDR3 protein: CSGSWQGGSYEQYF. CDR3 nucleotide sequence: TGCAGTGGCTCGTGGCAGGGGGGATCCTACGAGCAGTACTTC. V is TRBV20-1 and J is TRBJ2-7; D may be TRBD1 (7 bases). The V end was cut by 7 bases, the J end by 1 base, with 17 bases between. The CDR3 has 14 amino acids. Germline loops: CDR1 DFQATT, CDR2 SNEGSKA (reference sequence).

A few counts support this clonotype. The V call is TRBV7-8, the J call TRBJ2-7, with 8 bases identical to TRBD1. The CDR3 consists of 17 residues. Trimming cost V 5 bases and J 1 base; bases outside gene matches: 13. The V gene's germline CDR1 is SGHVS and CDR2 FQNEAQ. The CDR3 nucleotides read TGTGCCAGCAGCCCCGGAACCCGGGACAGGCTTTCCTACGAGCAGTACTTC. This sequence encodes CASSPGTRDRLSYEQYF.

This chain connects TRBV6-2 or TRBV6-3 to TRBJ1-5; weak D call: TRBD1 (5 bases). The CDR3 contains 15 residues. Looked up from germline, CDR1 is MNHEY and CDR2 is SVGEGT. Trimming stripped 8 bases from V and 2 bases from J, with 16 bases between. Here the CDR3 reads CASWGVPGGNQPQHF. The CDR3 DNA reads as TGTGCCAGCTGGGGGGTCCCTGGCGGCAATCAGCCCCAGCATTTT.

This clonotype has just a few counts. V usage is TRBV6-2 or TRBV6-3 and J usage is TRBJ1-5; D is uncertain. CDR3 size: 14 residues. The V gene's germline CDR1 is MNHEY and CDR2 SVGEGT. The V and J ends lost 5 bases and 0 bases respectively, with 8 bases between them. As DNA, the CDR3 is TGTGCCAGCAGTCATATTGATAGCAATCAGCCCCAGCATTTT. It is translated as CASSHIDSNQPQHF.

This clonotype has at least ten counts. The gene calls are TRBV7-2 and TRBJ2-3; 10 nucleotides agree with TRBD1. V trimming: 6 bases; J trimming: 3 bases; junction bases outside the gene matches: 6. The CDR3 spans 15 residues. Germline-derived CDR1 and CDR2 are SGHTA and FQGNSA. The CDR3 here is CASRFRDRGTDTQYF. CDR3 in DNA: TGTGCCAGCAGATTCCGGGACAGGGGAACAGATACGCAGTATTTT.

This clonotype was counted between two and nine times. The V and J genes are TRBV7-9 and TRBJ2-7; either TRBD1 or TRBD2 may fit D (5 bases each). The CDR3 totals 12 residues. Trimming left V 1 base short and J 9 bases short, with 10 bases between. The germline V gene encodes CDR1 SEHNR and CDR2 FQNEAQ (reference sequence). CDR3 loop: CASSLVGDRQYF. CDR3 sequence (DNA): TGTGCCAGCAGCTTAGTTGGGGACCGGCAGTACTTC.

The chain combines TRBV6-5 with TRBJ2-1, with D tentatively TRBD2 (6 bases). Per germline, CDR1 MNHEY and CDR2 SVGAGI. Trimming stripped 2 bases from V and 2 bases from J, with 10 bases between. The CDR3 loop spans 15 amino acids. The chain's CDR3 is CASSYREVPYNEQFF. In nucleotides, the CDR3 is TGTGCCAGCAGTTACAGGGAGGTCCCCTACAATGAGCAGTTCTTC.

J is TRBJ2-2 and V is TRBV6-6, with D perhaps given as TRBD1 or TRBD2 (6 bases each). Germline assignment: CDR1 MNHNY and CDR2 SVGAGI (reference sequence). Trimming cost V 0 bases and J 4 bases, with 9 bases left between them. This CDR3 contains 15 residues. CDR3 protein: CASSYSGGGTGELFF. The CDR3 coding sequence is TGTGCCAGCAGTTACTCGGGGGGCGGCACCGGGGAGCTGTTTTTT.

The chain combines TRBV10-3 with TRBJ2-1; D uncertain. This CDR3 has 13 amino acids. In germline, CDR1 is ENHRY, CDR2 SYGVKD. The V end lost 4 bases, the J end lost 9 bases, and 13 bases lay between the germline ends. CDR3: CAISVSGTGEQFF. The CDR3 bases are TGTGCCATCAGTGTTTCGGGTACCGGTGAGCAGTTCTTC.

CDR3 DNA sequence: TGTGCCAGCAGCTTTCGGGAGACTGAAGCTTTCTTT. Residues: CASSFRETEAFF. V usage is TRBV7-9 and J usage is TRBJ1-1, with D unresolved. Trimming cost V 3 bases and J 5 bases, with 7 bases left between them. Germline V CDR1 and CDR2: SEHNR, FQNEAQ (reference sequence). This CDR3 spans 12 amino acids.

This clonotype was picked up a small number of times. DNA for the CDR3: TGTGCCAGCAGCCCCAGGACGATGCTATTGAGGGGGAACACTGAAGCTTTCTTT. Translating gives CASSPRTMLLRGNTEAFF. This chain links TRBV9 with TRBJ1-1; weak D call: TRBD1 (5 bases). The CDR3 covers 18 residues. V was cut by 4 bases and J by 1 base, with 23 bases left in between. Germline V gene lookup returns CDR1 SGDLS and CDR2 YYNGEE.

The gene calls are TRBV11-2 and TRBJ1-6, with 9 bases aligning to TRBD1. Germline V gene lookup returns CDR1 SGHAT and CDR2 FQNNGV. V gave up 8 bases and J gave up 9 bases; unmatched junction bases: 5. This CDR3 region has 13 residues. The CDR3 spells CASAEGQGSPLHF. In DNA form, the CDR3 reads TGTGCCAGCGCCGAGGGACAGGGTTCACCCCTCCACTTT.

The CDR3 sequence: CASSLGDRVYYNEQFF. The CDR3 bases are TGTGCCAGCAGCTTAGGGGACAGAGTATACTACAATGAGCAGTTCTTC. The V and J genes are TRBV7-6 and TRBJ2-1, with 7 bases identical to TRBD1. Trimming at V came to 1 base and at J to 3 bases, leaving 6 bases not matched to a gene. Germline CDR1 and CDR2: SGHVS and FNYEAQ. The CDR3 length is 16 residues.

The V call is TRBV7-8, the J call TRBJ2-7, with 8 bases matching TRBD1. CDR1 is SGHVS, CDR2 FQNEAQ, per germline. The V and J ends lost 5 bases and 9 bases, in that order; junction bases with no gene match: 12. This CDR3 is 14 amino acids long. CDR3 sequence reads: CASSPGQGPKGQYF. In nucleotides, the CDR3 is TGTGCCAGCAGCCCCGGACAGGGCCCTAAGGGGCAGTACTTC.

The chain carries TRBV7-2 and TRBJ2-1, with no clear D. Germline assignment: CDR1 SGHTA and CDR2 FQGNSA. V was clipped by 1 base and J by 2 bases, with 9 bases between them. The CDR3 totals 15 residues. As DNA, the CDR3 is TGTGCCAGCAGCTTAGGAATCTCGCCCTACAATGAGCAGTTCTTC. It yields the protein CASSLGISPYNEQFF. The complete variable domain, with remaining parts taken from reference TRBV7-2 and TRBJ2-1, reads GAGVSQSPSNKVTEKGKDVELRCDPISGHTALYWYRQSLGQGLEFLIYFQGNSAPDKSGLPSDRFSAERTGGSVSTLTIQRTQQEDSAVYLCASSLGISPYNEQFFGPGTRLTVL.

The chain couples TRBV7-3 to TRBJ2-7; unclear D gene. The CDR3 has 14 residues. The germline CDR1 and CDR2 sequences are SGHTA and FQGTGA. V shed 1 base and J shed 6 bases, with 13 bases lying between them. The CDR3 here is CASSLSGPMGEQYF. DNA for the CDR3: TGTGCCAGCAGCTTAAGTGGACCCATGGGCGAGCAGTACTTC.

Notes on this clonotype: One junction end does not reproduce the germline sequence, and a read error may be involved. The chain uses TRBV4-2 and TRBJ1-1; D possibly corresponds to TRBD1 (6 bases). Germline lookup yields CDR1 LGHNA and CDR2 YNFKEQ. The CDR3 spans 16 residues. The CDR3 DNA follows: TGTGCTAGCAGCCCAGGGCTGGGGGCGCCGGACACTGAAGCTTTCTTT. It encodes CASSPGLGAPDTEAFF.

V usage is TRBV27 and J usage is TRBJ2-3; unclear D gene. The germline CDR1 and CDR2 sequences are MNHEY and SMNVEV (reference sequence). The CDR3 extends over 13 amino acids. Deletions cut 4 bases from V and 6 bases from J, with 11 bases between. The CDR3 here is CASSSGDQDTQYF. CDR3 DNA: TGTGCCAGCAGTTCGGGCGATCAGGATACGCAGTATTTT.

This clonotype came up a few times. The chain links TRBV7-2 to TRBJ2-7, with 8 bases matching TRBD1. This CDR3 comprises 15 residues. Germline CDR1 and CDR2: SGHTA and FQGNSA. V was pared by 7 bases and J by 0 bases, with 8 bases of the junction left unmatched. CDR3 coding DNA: TGTGCCAGCACAGGGGGCAGGGTCCCCTCCTACGAGCAGTACTTC. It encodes CASTGGRVPSYEQYF.

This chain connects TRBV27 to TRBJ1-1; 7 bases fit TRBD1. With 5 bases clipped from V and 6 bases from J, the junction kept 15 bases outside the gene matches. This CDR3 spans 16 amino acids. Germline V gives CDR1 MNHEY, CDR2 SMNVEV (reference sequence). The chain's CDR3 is CASSLIWAGGTAEAFF. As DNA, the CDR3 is TGTGCCAGCAGTCTGATATGGGCAGGGGGAACCGCTGAAGCTTTCTTT.

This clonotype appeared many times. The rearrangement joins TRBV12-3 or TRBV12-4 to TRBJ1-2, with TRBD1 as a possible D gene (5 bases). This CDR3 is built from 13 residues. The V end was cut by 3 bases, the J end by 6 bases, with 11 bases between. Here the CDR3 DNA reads TGTGCCAGCAGTTTGGGTCAGGGAAATGGCTACACCTTC. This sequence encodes CASSLGQGNGYTF.

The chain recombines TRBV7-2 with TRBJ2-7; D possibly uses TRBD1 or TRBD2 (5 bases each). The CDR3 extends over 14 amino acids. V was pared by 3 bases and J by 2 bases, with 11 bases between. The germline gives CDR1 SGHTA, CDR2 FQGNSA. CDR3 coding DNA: TGTGCCAGCAGCTTCCCGGGGACCCCCTACGAGCAGTACTTC. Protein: CASSFPGTPYEQYF.

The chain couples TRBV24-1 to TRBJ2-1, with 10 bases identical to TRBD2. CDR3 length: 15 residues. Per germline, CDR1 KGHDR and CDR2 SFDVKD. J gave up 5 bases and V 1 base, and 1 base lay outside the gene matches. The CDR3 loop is CATSDFGLADNEQFF. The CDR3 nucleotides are TGTGCCACCAGTGATTTTGGACTAGCGGACAATGAGCAGTTCTTC.

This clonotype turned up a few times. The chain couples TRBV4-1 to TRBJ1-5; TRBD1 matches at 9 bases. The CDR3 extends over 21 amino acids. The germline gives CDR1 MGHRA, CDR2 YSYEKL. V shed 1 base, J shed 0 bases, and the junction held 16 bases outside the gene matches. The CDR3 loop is CASSQVYGTGLPELSNQPQHF. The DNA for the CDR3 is TGCGCCAGCAGCCAAGTCTACGGGACAGGGTTGCCAGAACTTAGCAATCAGCCCCAGCATTTT.

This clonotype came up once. CDR3 nucleotides: TGTGCCAGCAGGGGCCGGGGACTATCTGGAAACACCATATATTTT. Its translation is CASRGRGLSGNTIYF. The gene calls are TRBV6-5 and TRBJ1-3, with D possibly matching TRBD1 (5 bases). CDR1 is MNHEY, CDR2 SVGAGI, per germline. The CDR3 runs 15 residues. The V gene lost 6 bases and the J gene lost 1 base, with 13 bases spanning the gap.

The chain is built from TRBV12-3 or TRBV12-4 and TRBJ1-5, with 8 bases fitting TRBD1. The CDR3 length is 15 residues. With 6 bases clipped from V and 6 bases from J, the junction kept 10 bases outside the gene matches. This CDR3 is CASSSTGDYSQPQHF. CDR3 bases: TGTGCCAGCAGCTCGACAGGGGACTACAGTCAGCCCCAGCATTTT.

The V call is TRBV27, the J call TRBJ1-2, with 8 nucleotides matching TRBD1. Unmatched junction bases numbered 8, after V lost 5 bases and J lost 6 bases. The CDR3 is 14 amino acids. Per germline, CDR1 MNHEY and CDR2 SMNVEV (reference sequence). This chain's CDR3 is CASSPWTGNNGYTF. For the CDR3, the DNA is TGTGCCAGCAGTCCCTGGACAGGGAACAATGGCTACACCTTC.

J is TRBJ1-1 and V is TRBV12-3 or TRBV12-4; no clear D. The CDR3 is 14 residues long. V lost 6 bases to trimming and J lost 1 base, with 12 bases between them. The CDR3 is CASRPIRENTEAFF. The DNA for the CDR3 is TGTGCCAGCAGACCAATAAGGGAGAACACTGAAGCTTTCTTT.